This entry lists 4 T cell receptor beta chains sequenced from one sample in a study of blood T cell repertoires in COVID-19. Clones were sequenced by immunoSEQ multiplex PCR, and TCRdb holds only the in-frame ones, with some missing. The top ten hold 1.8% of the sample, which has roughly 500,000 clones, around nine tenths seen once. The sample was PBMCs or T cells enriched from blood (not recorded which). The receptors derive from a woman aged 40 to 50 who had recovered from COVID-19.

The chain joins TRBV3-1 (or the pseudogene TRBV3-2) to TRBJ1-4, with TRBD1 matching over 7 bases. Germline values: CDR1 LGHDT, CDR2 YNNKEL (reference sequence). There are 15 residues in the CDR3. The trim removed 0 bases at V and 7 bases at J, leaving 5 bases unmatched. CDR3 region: CASSQETGPFEKLFF. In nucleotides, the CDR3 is TGTGCCAGCAGCCAAGAGACAGGGCCTTTTGAAAAACTGTTTTTT.

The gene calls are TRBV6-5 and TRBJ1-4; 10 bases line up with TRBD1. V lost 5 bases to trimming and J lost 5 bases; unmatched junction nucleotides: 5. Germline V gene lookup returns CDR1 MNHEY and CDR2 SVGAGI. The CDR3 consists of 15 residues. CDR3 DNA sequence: TGTGCCAGCAGTCCATGGACAGGGGGAAATGAAAAACTGTTTTTT. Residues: CASSPWTGGNEKLFF.

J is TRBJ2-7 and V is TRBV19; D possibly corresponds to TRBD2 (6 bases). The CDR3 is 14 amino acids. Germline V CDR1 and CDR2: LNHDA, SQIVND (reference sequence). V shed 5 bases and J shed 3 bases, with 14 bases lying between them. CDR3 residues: CASSPAGTGYEQYF. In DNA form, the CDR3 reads TGTGCCAGTAGTCCTGCGGGAACCGGCTACGAGCAGTACTTC.

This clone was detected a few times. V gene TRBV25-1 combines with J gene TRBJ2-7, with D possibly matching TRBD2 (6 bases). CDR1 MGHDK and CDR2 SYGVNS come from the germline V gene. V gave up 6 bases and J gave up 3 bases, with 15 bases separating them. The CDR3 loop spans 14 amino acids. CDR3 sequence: CASSPDGGGYEQYF. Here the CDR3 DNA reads TGTGCCAGCAGCCCGGACGGGGGAGGCTACGAGCAGTACTTC.